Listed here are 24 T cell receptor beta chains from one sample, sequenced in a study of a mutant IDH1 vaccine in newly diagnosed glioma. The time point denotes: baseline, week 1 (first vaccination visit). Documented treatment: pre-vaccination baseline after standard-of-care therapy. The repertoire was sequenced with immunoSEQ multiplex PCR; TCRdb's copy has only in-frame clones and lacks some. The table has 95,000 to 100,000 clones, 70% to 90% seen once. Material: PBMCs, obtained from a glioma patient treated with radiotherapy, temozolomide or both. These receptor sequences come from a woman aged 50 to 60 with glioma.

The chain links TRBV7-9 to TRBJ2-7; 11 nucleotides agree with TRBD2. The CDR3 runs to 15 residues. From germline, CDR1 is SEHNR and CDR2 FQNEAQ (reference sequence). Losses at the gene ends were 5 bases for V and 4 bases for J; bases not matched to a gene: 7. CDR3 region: CASSPPLAGGYEQYF. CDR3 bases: TGTGCCAGCAGCCCCCCCCTAGCGGGAGGTTACGAGCAGTACTTC.

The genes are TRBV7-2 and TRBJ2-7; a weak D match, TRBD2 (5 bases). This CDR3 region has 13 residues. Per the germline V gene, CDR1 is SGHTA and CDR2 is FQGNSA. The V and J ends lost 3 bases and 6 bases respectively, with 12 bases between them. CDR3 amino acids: CASSLITGLEQYF. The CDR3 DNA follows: TGTGCCAGCAGCTTGATAACCGGACTCGAGCAGTACTTC.

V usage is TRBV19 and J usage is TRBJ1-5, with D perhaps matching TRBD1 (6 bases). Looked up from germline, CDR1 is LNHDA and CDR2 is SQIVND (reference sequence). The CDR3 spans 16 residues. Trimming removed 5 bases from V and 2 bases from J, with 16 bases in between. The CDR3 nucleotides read TGTGCCAGTAGTCTTGGGACACCGAAGGGCAATCAGCCCCAGCATTTT. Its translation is CASSLGTPKGNQPQHF.

CDR3 protein: CSVDGSGIYEQYF. CDR3 DNA sequence: TGCAGCGTTGATGGTAGCGGGATCTACGAGCAGTACTTC. The chain couples TRBV29-1 to TRBJ2-5, with 8 bases that match TRBD2. The J call is doubtful: the DNA matches TRBJ2-7 better. The CDR3 loop spans 13 amino acids. CDR1 SQVTM and CDR2 ANQGSEA come from the germline V gene.

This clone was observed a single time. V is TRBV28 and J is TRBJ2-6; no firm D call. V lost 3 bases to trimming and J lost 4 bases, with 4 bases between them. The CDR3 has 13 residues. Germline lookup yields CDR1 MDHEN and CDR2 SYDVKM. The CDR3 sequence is CASSLIGANVLTF. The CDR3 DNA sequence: TGTGCCAGCAGTTTGATAGGGGCCAACGTCCTGACTTTC.

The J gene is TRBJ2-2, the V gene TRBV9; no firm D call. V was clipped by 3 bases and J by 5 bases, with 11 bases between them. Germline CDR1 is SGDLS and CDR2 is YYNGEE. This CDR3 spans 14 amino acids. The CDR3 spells CASSERSETGELFF. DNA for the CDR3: TGTGCCAGCAGCGAACGCTCTGAAACCGGGGAGCTGTTTTTT.

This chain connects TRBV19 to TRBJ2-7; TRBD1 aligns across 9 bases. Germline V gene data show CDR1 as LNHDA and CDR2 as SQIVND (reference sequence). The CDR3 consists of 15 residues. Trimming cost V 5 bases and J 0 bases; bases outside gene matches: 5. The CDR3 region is CASSWGTGSSYEQYF. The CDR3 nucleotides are TGTGCCAGTAGTTGGGGGACAGGGTCCTCCTACGAGCAGTACTTC.

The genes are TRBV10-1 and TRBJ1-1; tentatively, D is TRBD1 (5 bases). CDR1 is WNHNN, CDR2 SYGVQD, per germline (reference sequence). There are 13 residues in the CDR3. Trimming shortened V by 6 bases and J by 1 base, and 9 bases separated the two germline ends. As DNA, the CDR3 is TGCGCCAGCAGAGCCAGGGAGAACACTGAAGCTTTCTTT. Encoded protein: CASRARENTEAFF.

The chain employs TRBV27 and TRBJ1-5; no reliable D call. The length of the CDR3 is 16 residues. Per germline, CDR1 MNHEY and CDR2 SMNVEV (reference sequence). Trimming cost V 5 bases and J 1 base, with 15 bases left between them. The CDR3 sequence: CASSPRDTGSNQPQHF. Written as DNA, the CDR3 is TGTGCCAGCAGTCCAAGGGATACCGGGAGCAATCAGCCCCAGCATTTT.

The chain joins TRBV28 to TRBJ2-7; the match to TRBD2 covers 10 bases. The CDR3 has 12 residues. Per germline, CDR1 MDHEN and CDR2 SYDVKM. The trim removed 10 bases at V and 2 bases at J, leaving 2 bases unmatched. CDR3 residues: CATGLAAYEQYF. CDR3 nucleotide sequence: TGTGCCACAGGACTAGCGGCCTACGAGCAGTACTTC.

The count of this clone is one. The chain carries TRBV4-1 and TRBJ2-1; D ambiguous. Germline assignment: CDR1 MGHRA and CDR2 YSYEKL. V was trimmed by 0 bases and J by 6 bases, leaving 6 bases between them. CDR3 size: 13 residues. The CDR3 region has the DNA TGCGCCAGCAGCCAAGATCCAGGCAATGAGCAGTTCTTC. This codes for CASSQDPGNEQFF.

The CDR3 spells CASSAPFLAGTSGSGYEQYF. The CDR3 region has the DNA TGTGCCAGCAGTGCCCCTTTCCTTGCAGGGACTAGCGGGAGCGGTTACGAGCAGTACTTC. The chain couples TRBV28 to TRBJ2-7; 14 nucleotides match TRBD2. The germline CDR1 and CDR2 sequences are MDHEN and SYDVKM. Trimming took 5 bases from V and 4 from J; bases not matched to a gene: 19. The CDR3 extends over 20 amino acids.

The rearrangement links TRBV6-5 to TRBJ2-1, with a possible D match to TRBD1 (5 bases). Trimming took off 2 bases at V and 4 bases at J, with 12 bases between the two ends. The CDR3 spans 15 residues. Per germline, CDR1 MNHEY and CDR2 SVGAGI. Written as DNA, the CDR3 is TGTGCCAGCAGTTACGACAGTGGAAGGTACAATGAGCAGTTCTTC. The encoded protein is CASSYDSGRYNEQFF.

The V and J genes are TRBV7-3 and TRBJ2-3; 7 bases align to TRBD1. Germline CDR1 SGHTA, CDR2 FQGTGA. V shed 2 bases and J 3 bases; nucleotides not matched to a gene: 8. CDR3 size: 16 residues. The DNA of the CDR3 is TGTGCCAGCAGCTTACGGGACAGAGGAGAGACAGATACGCAGTATTTT. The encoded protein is CASSLRDRGETDTQYF.

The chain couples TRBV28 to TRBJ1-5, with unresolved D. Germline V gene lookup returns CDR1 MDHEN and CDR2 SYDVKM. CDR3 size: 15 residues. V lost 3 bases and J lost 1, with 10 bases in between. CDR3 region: CASSFVVGSNQPQHF. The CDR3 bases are TGTGCCAGCAGTTTTGTTGTAGGCAGCAATCAGCCCCAGCATTTT.

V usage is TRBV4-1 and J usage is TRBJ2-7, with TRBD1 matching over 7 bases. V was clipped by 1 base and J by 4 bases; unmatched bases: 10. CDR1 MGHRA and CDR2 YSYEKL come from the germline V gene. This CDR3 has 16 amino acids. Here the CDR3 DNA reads TGCGCCAGCAGCCAAGGCTTACAGGGGTGGTGGTACGAGCAGTACTTC. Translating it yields CASSQGLQGWWYEQYF.

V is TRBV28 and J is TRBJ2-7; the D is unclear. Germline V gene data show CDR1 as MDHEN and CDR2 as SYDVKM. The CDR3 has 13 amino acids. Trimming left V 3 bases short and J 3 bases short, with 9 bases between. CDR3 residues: CASSFSGYYEQYF. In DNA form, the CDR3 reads TGTGCCAGCAGTTTTTCCGGGTACTACGAGCAGTACTTC.

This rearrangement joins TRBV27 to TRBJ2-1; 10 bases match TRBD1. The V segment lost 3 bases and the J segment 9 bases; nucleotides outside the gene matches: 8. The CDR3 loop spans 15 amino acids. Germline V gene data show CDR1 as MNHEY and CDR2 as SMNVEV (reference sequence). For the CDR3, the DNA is TGTGCCAGCAGTTTCTGGGACAGGGGCGGGGGTGAGCAGTTCTTC. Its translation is CASSFWDRGGGEQFF.

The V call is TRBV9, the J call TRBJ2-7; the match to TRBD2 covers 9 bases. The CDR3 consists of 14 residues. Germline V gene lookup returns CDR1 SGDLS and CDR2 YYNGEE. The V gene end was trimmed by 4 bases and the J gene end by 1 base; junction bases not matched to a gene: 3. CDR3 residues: CASSSLAGSYEQYF. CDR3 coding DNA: TGTGCCAGCAGCTCCCTAGCGGGATCCTACGAGCAGTACTTC. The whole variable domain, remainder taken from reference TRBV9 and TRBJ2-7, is DSGVTQTPKHLITATGQRVTLRCSPRSGDLSVYWYQQSLDQGLQFLIQYYNGEERAKGNILERFSAQQFPDLHSELNLSSLELGDSALYFCASSSLAGSYEQYFGPGTRLTVT.

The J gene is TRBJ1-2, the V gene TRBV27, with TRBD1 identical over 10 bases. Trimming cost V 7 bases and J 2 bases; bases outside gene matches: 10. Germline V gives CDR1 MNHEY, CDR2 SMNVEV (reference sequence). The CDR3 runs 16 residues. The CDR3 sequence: CASTTRQGAVNYGYTF. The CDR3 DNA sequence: TGTGCCAGCACCACGAGACAGGGGGCGGTCAACTATGGCTACACCTTC.

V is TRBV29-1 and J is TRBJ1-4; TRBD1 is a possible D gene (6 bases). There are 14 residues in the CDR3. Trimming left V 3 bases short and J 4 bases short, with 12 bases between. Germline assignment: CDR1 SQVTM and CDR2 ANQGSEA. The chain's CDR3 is CSVEGSGDNEKLFF. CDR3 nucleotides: TGCAGCGTTGAGGGGTCAGGGGATAATGAAAAACTGTTTTTT.

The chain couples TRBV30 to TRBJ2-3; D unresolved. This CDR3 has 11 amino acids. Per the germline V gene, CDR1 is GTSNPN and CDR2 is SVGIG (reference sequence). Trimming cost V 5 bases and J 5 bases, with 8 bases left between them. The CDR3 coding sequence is TGTGCCTGGGCGATGGGAGATACGCAGTATTTT. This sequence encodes CAWAMGDTQYF.

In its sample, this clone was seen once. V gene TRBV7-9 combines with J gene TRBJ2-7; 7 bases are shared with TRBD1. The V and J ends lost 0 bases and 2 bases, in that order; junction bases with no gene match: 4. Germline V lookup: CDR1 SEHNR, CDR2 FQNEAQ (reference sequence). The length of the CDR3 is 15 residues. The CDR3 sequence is CASSLATGPTYEQYF. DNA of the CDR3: TGTGCCAGCAGCTTAGCGACAGGGCCAACCTACGAGCAGTACTTC. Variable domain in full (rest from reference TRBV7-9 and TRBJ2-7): DTGVSQNPRHKITKRGQNVTFRCDPISEHNRLYWYRQTLGQGPEFLTYFQNEAQLEKSRLLSDRFSAERPKGSFSTLEIQRTEQGDSAMYLCASSLATGPTYEQYFGPGTRLTVT.

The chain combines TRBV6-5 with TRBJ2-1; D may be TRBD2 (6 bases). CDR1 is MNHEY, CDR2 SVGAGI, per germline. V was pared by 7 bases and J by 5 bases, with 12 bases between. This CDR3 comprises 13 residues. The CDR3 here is CASKLTSHNEQFF. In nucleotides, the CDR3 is TGTGCCAGCAAGCTAACTAGCCACAATGAGCAGTTCTTC.